This entry is about one T cell receptor beta chain. Additional DNA sequences in this sample encode the identical CDR3. The sample is drawn from a study of T cells and copy number aberrations in small-cell lung cancer. J gave up 3 bases and V 0 bases, and 12 bases lay outside the gene matches. Germline loops: CDR1 SGHDN, CDR2 FVKESK. CDR3 length: 19 residues. Profiling relied on immunoSEQ multiplex PCR, and the TCRdb table lists in-frame clones only, not all of them. Among 2,000 to 2,500 clones, 82% were seen once, and the ten largest hold less than 6.5%. The sequence was collected from a woman in her fifties or sixties with small cell lung cancer. Material for sequencing was normal tissue next to the tumor. V usage is TRBV14 and J usage is TRBJ2-2; TRBD2 agrees at 8 bases. The CDR3 loop reads CASSQDRSIAGLDTGELFF. The CDR3 DNA reads TGTGCCAGCAGCCAAGATAGGTCTATAGCGGGATTGGACACCGGGGAGCTGTTTTTT.